This entry lists 13 T cell receptor beta chains sequenced from one sample in a study of blood T cell repertoires in COVID-19. Some clones are missing from TCRdb's copy, which holds only in-frame ones; the method was immunoSEQ multiplex PCR. The sample yields over 75,000 clones, almost 90% seen once. The material sequenced was peripheral blood. These receptors came from a human donor with active COVID-19. The donor label of this sample is uncertain.

The rearrangement links TRBV25-1 to TRBJ2-1; 12 bases agree with TRBD2. CDR3 size: 16 residues. The germline CDR1 and CDR2 sequences are MGHDK and SYGVNS. V shed 3 bases and J 5 bases; nucleotides not matched to a gene: 5. The CDR3 protein is CASSDPLAGGNNEQFF. CDR3 in DNA: TGTGCCAGCAGTGACCCACTAGCGGGGGGTAACAATGAGCAGTTCTTC. Together with reference TRBV25-1 and TRBJ2-1, the CDR3 gives the full variable domain: EADIYQTPRYLVIGTGKKITLECSQTMGHDKMYWYQQDPGMELHLIHYSYGVNSTEKGDLSSESTVSRIRTEHFPLTLESARPSHTSQYLCASSDPLAGGNNEQFFGPGTRLTVL.

The rearrangement links TRBV5-6 to TRBJ2-1, with D hard to call. V lost 2 bases to trimming and J lost 10 bases, with 10 bases between them. Germline CDR1 SGHDT, CDR2 YYEEEE. The CDR3 runs to 12 residues. The DNA for the CDR3 is TGTGCCAGCAGCTTACAGACAACAGAGCAGTTCTTC. The encoded protein is CASSLQTTEQFF.

The chain couples TRBV7-6 to TRBJ2-7, with TRBD1 identical over 7 bases. Germline lookup yields CDR1 SGHVS and CDR2 FNYEAQ. V dropped 1 base and J dropped 3; count of bases not matched to a gene: 3. The CDR3 covers 14 residues. The CDR3 region has the DNA TGTGCCAGCAGCTTAGGACAGGGCAACTACGAGCAGTACTTC. It yields the protein CASSLGQGNYEQYF. Full variable domain (outside the CDR3, taken from reference TRBV7-6 and TRBJ2-7): GAGVSQSPRYKVTKRGQDVALRCDPISGHVSLYWYRQALGQGPEFLTYFNYEAQQDKSGLPNDRFSAERPEGSISTLTIQRTEQRDSAMYRCASSLGQGNYEQYFGPGTRLTVT.

The V gene is TRBV6-5, the J gene TRBJ2-2, with 8 bases identical to TRBD1. V shed 3 bases and J 7 bases; nucleotides not matched to a gene: 7. The CDR3 spans 15 residues. Per the germline V gene, CDR1 is MNHEY and CDR2 is SVGAGI. The CDR3 reads CASSYGRGRGGELFF. The DNA for the CDR3 is TGTGCCAGCAGTTATGGCAGGGGGCGCGGCGGGGAGCTGTTTTTT.

This chain uses TRBV19 with TRBJ1-5; tentatively, D is TRBD1 (5 bases). The CDR3 is 15 residues long. The V gene lost 3 bases and the J gene lost 1 base, with 10 bases spanning the gap. Per germline, CDR1 LNHDA and CDR2 SQIVND (reference sequence). CDR3 amino acids: CASSMPGKSNQPQHF. The CDR3 DNA follows: TGTGCCAGTAGTATGCCAGGGAAGAGCAATCAGCCCCAGCATTTT.

V is TRBV9 and J is TRBJ2-7; 8 nucleotides align to TRBD2. The CDR3 loop spans 16 amino acids. Germline CDR1 is SGDLS and CDR2 is YYNGEE. The V and J ends lost 4 bases and 5 bases, in that order; junction bases with no gene match: 14. The CDR3 DNA sequence: TGTGCCAGCAGCTTAGTAGCGGGGCGATTGGGCAACGAGCAGTACTTC. Its protein product is CASSLVAGRLGNEQYF.

The chain carries TRBV6-5 and TRBJ1-6; no reliable D call. V lost 4 bases to trimming and J lost 7 bases, with 8 bases between them. The germline CDR1 and CDR2 sequences are MNHEY and SVGAGI. There are 13 residues in the CDR3. The CDR3 spells CASSSLQNSPLHF. In DNA form, the CDR3 reads TGTGCCAGCAGTTCCCTCCAGAATTCACCCCTCCACTTT.

The chain couples TRBV3-1 (or the pseudogene TRBV3-2) to TRBJ2-5; TRBD2 might be the D (5 bases). Germline CDR1 reads LGHDT; CDR2 reads YNNKEL (reference sequence). Deletions cut 4 bases from V and 3 bases from J, with 9 bases between. This CDR3 is built from 13 residues. The CDR3 loop is CASSRHGEETQYF. Written as DNA, the CDR3 is TGTGCCAGCAGCCGTCACGGGGAAGAGACCCAGTACTTC.

J is TRBJ2-7 and V is TRBV5-1; 10 bases are a match to TRBD1. The CDR3 sequence is 17 residues long. Germline V gene data show CDR1 as SGHRS and CDR2 as YFSETQ. V was clipped by 3 bases and J by 2 bases; unmatched bases: 11. CDR3 in DNA: TGCGCCAGCAGCTACAACCCCCGGGACAGGGGTACCTACGAGCAGTACTTC. Its protein is CASSYNPRDRGTYEQYF.

This chain links TRBV11-2 with TRBJ1-1; 8 bases are a match to TRBD1. The CDR3 has 16 amino acids. Germline V CDR1 and CDR2: SGHAT, FQNNGV. V shed 2 bases and J 5 bases; nucleotides not matched to a gene: 10. The CDR3 here is CASSLWTGRMGTEAFF. The DNA of the CDR3 is TGTGCCAGCAGCTTATGGACAGGGCGGATGGGGACTGAAGCTTTCTTT.

This rearrangement joins TRBV9 to TRBJ2-2; D remains ambiguous. Deletions cut 0 bases from V and 4 bases from J, with 7 bases between. The CDR3 loop spans 14 amino acids. Germline CDR1 reads SGDLS; CDR2 reads YYNGEE. The CDR3 reads CASSVAMPTGELFF. DNA for the CDR3: TGTGCCAGCAGCGTAGCTATGCCCACCGGGGAGCTGTTTTTT. The whole variable domain, remainder taken from reference TRBV9 and TRBJ2-2, is DSGVTQTPKHLITATGQRVTLRCSPRSGDLSVYWYQQSLDQGLQFLIQYYNGEERAKGNILERFSAQQFPDLHSELNLSSLELGDSALYFCASSVAMPTGELFFGEGSRLTVL.

V gene TRBV5-6 combines with J gene TRBJ2-7, with 7 bases matching TRBD1. Germline loops: CDR1 SGHDT, CDR2 YYEEEE. The CDR3 loop spans 14 amino acids. Trimming removed 0 bases from V and 7 bases from J; junction bases left unmatched: 7. CDR3 nucleotide sequence: TGTGCCAGCAGCTTGGCTAACAGGGGCGGTGAGCAGTACTTC. It is translated as CASSLANRGGEQYF.

The V and J genes are TRBV7-9 and TRBJ1-4; 8 nucleotides align to TRBD1. The V segment lost 2 bases and the J segment 6 bases; nucleotides outside the gene matches: 5. Germline V gene sequence: CDR1 SEHNR, CDR2 FQNEAQ (reference sequence). The CDR3 length is 15 residues. CDR3: CASSLLSQGDEKLFF. For the CDR3, the DNA is TGTGCCAGCAGCTTACTTTCACAGGGGGATGAAAAACTGTTTTTT.